A selection of T cell receptor beta chains follows, all from one sample in a study of human T cells and chemical hapten exposure. TCRdb analysed the RACE reads with MiXCR anew, one entry per CDR3 protein. The sample holds some 180,000 distinct CDR3 sequences, around 22% seen once. The specimen was whole blood, collected in connection with sensitization to the hapten diphenylcyclopropenone (DPC). Every receptor here comes from a woman aged 50 to 65 with alopecia areata. Some clones in this sample may be carry-over from other donors' samples. The CDR3 runs from the conserved cysteine through the conserved F or W.

>TRBJ1-2|TRBV29-1
CSVVPGTPNYGYTF
>TRBJ2-7|TRBV29-1
CSVAGGTSGYYEQYF
>TRBJ2-3|TRBV7-2
CASSVAGPSTDTQYF
>TRBJ1-1|TRBV5-1
CASSLPGQGRGYNTEAFF
>TRBJ2-1|TRBV28
CASSPLPGPEQFF
>TRBJ2-3|TRBV20-1
CSALRLAGGPRDTQYF
>TRBJ2-1|TRBV5-1
CASSRTVNNEQFF
>TRBJ2-7|TRBV7-6
CASSLTSVTYEQYF
>TRBJ2-1|TRBV18
CASSLGLGPGNEQFF
>TRBJ2-3|TRBV10-3
CAIREQGAADTQYF
>TRBJ1-6|TRBV6-5
CASSYSTRGYSPLHF
>TRBJ2-5|TRBV7-9
CASSATLAGGETQYF
>TRBJ1-2|TRBV28
CASSSAQGGYTF
>TRBJ2-1|TRBV24-1
CATSPTSGRYNEQFF
>TRBJ2-5|TRBV7-6
CASSLGSSRRETQYF
>TRBJ2-1|TRBV9
CASSVGSSSQFF